This T cell receptor beta chain was captured in a study of spatial heterogeneity in lung cancer. Every cDNA TCR molecule received its own unique molecular identifier. TCRdb called the 5' RACE reads again in MiXCR, with one record for every CDR3 protein. The data contain roughly 39,000 distinct CDR3 sequences, nearly 7% of them singletons. This clonotype was found a few times. Time point noted: sample taken at primary tumor resection. Sequencing used PBMCs, obtained at surgery. This receptor was identified in a female donor with early-stage non-small cell lung cancer.

The CDR3 region has the DNA TGTGCCAGCAAGGCCCCCCGGGGTACGCAGTATTTT. This codes for CASKAPRGTQYF. The V gene is TRBV28, the J gene TRBJ2-3; maybe TRBD2 (5 bases). V dropped 7 bases and J dropped 8 bases, with 13 bases sitting between them. Looked up from germline, CDR1 is MDHEN and CDR2 is SYDVKM. The CDR3 consists of 12 residues.